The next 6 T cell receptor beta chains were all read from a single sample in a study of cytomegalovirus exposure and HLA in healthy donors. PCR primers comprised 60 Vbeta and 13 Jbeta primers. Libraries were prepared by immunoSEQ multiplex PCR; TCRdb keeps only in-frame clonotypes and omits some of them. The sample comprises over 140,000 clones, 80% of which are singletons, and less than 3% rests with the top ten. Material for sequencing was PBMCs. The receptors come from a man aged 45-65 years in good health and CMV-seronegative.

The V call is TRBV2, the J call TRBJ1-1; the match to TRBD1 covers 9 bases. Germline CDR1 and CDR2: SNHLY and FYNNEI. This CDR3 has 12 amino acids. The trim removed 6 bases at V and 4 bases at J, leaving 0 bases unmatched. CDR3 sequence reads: CASRGQGTEAFF. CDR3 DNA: TGTGCCAGCAGGGGACAGGGCACTGAAGCTTTCTTT.

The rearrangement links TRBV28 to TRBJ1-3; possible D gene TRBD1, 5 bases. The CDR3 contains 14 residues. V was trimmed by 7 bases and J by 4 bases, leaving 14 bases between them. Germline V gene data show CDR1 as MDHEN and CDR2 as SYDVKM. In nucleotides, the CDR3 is TGTGCCAGCACCCGGGGGGGAGCGGGAAACACCATATATTTT. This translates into CASTRGGAGNTIYF.

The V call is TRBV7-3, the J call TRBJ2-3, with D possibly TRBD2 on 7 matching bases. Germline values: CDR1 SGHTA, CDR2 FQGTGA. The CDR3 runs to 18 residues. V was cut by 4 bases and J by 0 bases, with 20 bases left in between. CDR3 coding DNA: TGTGCCAGCAGCTCCCTGGGGGGGGCAGGATTGAGCACAGATACGCAGTATTTT. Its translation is CASSSLGGAGLSTDTQYF.

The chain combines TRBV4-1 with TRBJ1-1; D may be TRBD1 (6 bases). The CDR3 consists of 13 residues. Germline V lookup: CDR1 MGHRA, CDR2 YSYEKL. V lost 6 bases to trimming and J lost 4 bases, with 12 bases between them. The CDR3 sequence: CASRYRETTEAFF. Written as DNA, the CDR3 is TGCGCCAGCAGGTACAGGGAGACCACTGAAGCTTTCTTT.

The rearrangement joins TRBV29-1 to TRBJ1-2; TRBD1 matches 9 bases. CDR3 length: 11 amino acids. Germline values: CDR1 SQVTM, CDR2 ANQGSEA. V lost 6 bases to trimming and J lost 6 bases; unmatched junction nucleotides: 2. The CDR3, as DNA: TGCAGCGTGAGGACAGGGGATGGCTACACCTTC. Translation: CSVRTGDGYTF.

The chain's CDR3 is CASSYGQSANEKLFF. The DNA of the CDR3 is TGTGCCAGCAGTTACGGGCAGTCGGCTAATGAAAAACTGTTTTTT. This chain links TRBV6-5 with TRBJ1-4; no clear D. V lost 2 bases and J 3 bases, leaving 10 bases between the germline ends. This CDR3 is built from 15 residues. Looked up from germline, CDR1 is MNHEY and CDR2 is SVGAGI.